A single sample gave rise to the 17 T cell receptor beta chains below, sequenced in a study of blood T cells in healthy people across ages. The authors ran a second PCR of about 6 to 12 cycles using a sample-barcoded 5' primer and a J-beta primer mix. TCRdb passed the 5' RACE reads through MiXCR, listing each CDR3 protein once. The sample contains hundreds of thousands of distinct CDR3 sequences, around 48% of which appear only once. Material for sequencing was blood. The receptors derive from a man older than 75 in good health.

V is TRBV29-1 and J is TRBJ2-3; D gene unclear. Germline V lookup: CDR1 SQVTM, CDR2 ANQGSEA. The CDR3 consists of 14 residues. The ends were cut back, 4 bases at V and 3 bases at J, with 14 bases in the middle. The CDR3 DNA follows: TGCAGCGTTGTAAGGTCGGTAATGACAGATACGCAGTATTTT. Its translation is CSVVRSVMTDTQYF.

CDR3 nucleotides: TGTGCCAGCACCCCGGGAAGAAATGAAAAACTGTTTTTT. Its translation is CASTPGRNEKLFF. This chain joins TRBV7-2 and TRBJ1-4, with D hard to call. V was pared by 7 bases and J by 5 bases, with 11 bases between. CDR3 length: 13 amino acids. Germline V gene lookup returns CDR1 SGHTA and CDR2 FQGNSA.

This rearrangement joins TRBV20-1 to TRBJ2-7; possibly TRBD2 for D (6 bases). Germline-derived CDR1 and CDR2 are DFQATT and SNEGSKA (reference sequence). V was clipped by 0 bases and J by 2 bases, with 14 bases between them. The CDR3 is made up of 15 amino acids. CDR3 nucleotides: TGCAGTGCTAGAGATACCGGGAGCCAGGCCTACGAGCAGTACTTC. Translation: CSARDTGSQAYEQYF.

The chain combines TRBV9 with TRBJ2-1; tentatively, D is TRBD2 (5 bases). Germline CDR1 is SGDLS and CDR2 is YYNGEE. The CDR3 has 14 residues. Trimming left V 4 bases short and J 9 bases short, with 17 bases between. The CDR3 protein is CASSRGSVTSEQFF. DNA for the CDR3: TGTGCCAGCAGCCGGGGATCCGTTACATCTGAGCAGTTCTTC.

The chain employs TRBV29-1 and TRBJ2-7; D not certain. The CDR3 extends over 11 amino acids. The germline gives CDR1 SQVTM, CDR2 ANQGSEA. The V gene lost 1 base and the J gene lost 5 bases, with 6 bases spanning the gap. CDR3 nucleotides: TGCAGCGTTGAAGGACAAAACGAGCAGTACTTC. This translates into CSVEGQNEQYF.

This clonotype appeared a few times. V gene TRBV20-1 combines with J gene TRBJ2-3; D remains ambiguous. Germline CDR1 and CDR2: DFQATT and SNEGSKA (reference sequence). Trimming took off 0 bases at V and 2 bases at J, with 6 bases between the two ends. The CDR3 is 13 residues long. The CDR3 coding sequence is TGCAGTGCTAGAGAGGGAAACACAGATACGCAGTATTTT. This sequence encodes CSAREGNTDTQYF.

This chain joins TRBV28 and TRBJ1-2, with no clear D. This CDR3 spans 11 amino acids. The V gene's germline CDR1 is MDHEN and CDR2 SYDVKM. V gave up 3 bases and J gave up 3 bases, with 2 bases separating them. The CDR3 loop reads CASSFDYGYTF. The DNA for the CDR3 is TGTGCCAGCAGTTTTGACTATGGCTACACCTTC.

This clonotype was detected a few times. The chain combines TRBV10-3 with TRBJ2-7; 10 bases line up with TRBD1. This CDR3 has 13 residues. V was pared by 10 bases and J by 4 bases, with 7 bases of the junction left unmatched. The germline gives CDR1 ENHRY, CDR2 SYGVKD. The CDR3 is CASAGTGVYEQYF. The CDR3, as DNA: TGTGCCAGCGCCGGGACAGGGGTTTACGAGCAGTACTTC.

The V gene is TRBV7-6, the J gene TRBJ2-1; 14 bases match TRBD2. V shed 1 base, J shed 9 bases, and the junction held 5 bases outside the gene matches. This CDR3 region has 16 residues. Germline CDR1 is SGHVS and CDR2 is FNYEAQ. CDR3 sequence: CASSLEGTSGSSEQFF. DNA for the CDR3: TGTGCCAGCAGCTTAGAGGGGACTAGCGGGAGTAGTGAGCAGTTCTTC.

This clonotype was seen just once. The CDR3 region is CATSDVAGGTYNEQYF. The CDR3 DNA reads as TGTGCCACCAGTGATGTAGCGGGAGGTACTTACAATGAGCAGTACTTC. The V call is TRBV24-1, the J call TRBJ2-7, with 10 bases matching TRBD2. The CDR3 extends over 16 amino acids. V lost 3 bases and J lost 7; bases outside the gene matches: 11. CDR1 KGHDR and CDR2 SFDVKD come from the germline V gene.

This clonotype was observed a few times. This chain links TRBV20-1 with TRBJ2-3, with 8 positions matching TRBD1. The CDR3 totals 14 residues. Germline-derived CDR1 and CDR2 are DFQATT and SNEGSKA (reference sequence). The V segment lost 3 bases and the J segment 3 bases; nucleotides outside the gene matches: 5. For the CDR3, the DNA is TGCAGTGCTAGCAGGACAGGGACAACAGATACGCAGTATTTT. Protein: CSASRTGTTDTQYF.

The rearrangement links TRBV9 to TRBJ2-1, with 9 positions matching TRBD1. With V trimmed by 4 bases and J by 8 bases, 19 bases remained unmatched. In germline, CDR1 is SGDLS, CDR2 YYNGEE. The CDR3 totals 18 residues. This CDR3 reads CASSPTGTGLFGGYEQFF. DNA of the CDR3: TGTGCCAGCAGCCCCACCGGGACAGGGCTTTTTGGGGGATATGAGCAGTTCTTC. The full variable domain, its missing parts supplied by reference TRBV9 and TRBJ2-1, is DSGVTQTPKHLITATGQRVTLRCSPRSGDLSVYWYQQSLDQGLQFLIQYYNGEERAKGNILERFSAQQFPDLHSELNLSSLELGDSALYFCASSPTGTGLFGGYEQFFGPGTRLTVL.

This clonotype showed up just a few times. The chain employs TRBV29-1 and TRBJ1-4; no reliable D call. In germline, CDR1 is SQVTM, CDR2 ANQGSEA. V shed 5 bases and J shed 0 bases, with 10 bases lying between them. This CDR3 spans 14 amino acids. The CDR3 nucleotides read TGCAGCGTTCTTTCGGATACAACTAATGAAAAACTGTTTTTT. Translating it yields CSVLSDTTNEKLFF.

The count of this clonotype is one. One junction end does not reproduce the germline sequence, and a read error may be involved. The CDR3 here is CACSLDRGFFRNQPQHF. The CDR3 nucleotides are TGTGCCTGCAGCTTAGACAGGGGGTTTTTTCGCAATCAGCCCCAGCATTTT. The chain recombines TRBV7-2 with TRBJ1-5, with 9 bases matching TRBD1. The CDR3 extends over 17 amino acids. CDR1 is SGHTA, CDR2 FQGNSA, per germline. Drawing the rest from reference TRBV7-2 and TRBJ1-5, the complete variable domain is GAGVSQSPSNKVTEKGKDVELRCDPISGHTALYWYRQSLGQGLEFLIYFQGNSAPDKSGLPSDRFSAERTGGSVSTLTIQRTQQEDSAVYLCACSLDRGFFRNQPQHFGDGTRLSIL.

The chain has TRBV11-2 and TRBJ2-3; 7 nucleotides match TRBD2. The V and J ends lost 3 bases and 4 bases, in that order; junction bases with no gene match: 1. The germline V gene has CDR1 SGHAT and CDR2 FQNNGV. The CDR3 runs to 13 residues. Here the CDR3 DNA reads TGTGCCAGCAGCTTTGCGGGGGCAGATACGCAGTATTTT. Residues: CASSFAGADTQYF.

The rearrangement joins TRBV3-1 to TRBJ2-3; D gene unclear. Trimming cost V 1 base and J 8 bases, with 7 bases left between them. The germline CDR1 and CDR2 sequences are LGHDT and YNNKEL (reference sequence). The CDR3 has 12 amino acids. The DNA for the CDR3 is TGTGCCAGCAGCCAAGTCGCCAGTACGCAGTATTTT. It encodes CASSQVASTQYF.

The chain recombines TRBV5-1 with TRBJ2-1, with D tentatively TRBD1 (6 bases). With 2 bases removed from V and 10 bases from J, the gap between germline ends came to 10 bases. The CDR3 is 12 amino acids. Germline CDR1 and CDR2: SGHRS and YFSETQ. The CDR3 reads CASSLSGQEQFF. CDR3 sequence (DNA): TGCGCCAGCAGCTTAAGTGGACAGGAGCAGTTCTTC.